The next 9 T cell receptor beta chains were all read from a single sample in a study of cytomegalovirus exposure and HLA in healthy donors. PCR primers comprised 60 Vbeta and 13 Jbeta primers. Sequenced by immunoSEQ multiplex PCR; TCRdb stores in-frame clones only, minus some. The sample consists of some 160,000 clones, 65% to 80% of them appearing once. The material sequenced was PBMCs. The receptors here all came from a woman aged 30 to 39 in good health and CMV-seronegative.

This chain joins TRBV5-1 and TRBJ2-5, with TRBD2 matching 13 bases. The CDR3 is made up of 16 amino acids. The ends lost 4 bases at V and 5 bases at J; junction bases unmatched: 8. Germline V gene sequence: CDR1 SGHRS, CDR2 YFSETQ. The CDR3 nucleotides are TGCGCCAGCAGCCCCGGACTAGCGGGAGTGGGTGAGACCCAGTACTTC. Encoded protein: CASSPGLAGVGETQYF.

The rearrangement links TRBV6-1 to TRBJ2-1; 15 bases are a match to TRBD2. The CDR3 loop spans 15 amino acids. J gave up 14 bases and V 1 base, and 6 bases lay outside the gene matches. Germline CDR1 reads MNHNS; CDR2 reads SASEGT. The DNA for the CDR3 is TGTGCCAGCAGTGAAGGGACTAGCGGGAGGGCCCTTGAGTTCTTC. Translated: CASSEGTSGRALEFF.

The V gene is TRBV7-3, the J gene TRBJ2-1; TRBD2 agrees at 10 bases. This CDR3 has 13 amino acids. V lost 2 bases, J lost 10 bases, and 2 bases stayed unmatched. The germline V gene has CDR1 SGHTA and CDR2 FQGTGA. CDR3 sequence reads: CASSLLGLAEQFF. CDR3 nucleotides: TGTGCCAGCAGCTTATTGGGACTAGCGGAGCAGTTCTTC.

This clone was detected a few times. This chain connects TRBV13 to TRBJ2-3, with 11 bases aligning to TRBD2. The germline V gene encodes CDR1 PRHDT and CDR2 FYEKMQ (reference sequence). After removal of 0 bases from V and 4 bases from J, the junction contained 9 bases not matched to a gene. The CDR3 contains 18 residues. The CDR3 protein is CASSLGLRGLAVPDTQYF. In DNA, the CDR3 is TGTGCCAGCAGCTTAGGTCTTCGGGGACTAGCGGTACCAGATACGCAGTATTTT.

The chain has TRBV29-1 and TRBJ2-7; TRBD1 aligns across 8 bases. Trimming at V came to 6 bases and at J to 5 bases, leaving 9 bases not matched to a gene. Germline V gene sequence: CDR1 SQVTM, CDR2 ANQGSEA. The length of the CDR3 is 13 residues. The CDR3 sequence is CSVGTGSGDEQYF. The CDR3, as DNA: TGCAGCGTGGGGACAGGATCGGGTGACGAGCAGTACTTC.

The chain uses TRBV25-1 and TRBJ2-5; 8 bases agree with TRBD1. This CDR3 is built from 15 residues. The germline V gene has CDR1 MGHDK and CDR2 SYGVNS. V shed 4 bases and J 2 bases; nucleotides not matched to a gene: 6. CDR3 coding DNA: TGTGCCAGCAGTGGAGGACAGGGCCCACAAGAGACCCAGTACTTC. Translation: CASSGGQGPQETQYF.

This sequence joins TRBV7-9 and TRBJ1-1; 9 bases align to TRBD1. The CDR3 spans 18 residues. Germline CDR1 reads SEHNR; CDR2 reads FQNEAQ (reference sequence). After removal of 5 bases from V and 6 bases from J, the junction contained 19 bases not matched to a gene. The CDR3 loop is CASSPRTGDPGGLSEAFF. As DNA, the CDR3 is TGTGCCAGCAGCCCCCGGACAGGGGATCCTGGAGGGTTATCTGAAGCTTTCTTT.

V is TRBV2 and J is TRBJ2-1; D is undetermined. The V end was cut by 6 bases, the J end by 8 bases, with 14 bases between. This CDR3 spans 13 amino acids. Germline values: CDR1 SNHLY, CDR2 FYNNEI. The CDR3 spells CASRPRPVHEQFF. CDR3 DNA: TGTGCCAGCAGGCCTAGGCCCGTGCATGAGCAGTTCTTC.

The V call is TRBV19, the J call TRBJ1-2; D possibly corresponds to TRBD1 (5 bases). V dropped 5 bases and J dropped 0 bases, with 7 bases sitting between them. This CDR3 region has 13 residues. Per germline, CDR1 LNHDA and CDR2 SQIVND (reference sequence). The CDR3 protein is CASSPGPNYGYTF. The CDR3 nucleotides read TGTGCCAGTAGTCCAGGGCCTAACTATGGCTACACCTTC.